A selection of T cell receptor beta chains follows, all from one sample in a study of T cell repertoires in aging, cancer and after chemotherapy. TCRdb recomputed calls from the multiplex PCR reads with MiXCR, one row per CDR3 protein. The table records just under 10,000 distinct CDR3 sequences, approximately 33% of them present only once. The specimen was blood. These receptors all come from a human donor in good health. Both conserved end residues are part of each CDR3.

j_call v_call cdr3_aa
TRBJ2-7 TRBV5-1 CASSLTGEAYEQYF
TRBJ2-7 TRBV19 CASSIEGAGLYEQYF
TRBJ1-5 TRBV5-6 CASSSWSPNQPQHF
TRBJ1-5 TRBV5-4 CASSLAANQPQHF
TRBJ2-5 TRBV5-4 CASSPSGGAQETQYF
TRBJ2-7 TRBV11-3 CASSPAGTYEQYF
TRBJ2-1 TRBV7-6 CASSTVGLPEQFF
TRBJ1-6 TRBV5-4 CASSTPYSPLHF
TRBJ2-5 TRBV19 CASSLTAGDQETQYF
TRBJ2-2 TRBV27 CASRGQGSTGELFF
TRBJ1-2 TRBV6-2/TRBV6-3 CASSSAEAGGYTF
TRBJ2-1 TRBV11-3 CASSFGRGLDNEQFF
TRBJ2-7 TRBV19 CASSINQGVGEQYF
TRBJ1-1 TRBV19 CASSPRGLNTEAFF
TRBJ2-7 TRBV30 CAWSVRVDDEQYF
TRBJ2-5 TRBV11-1 CASSLNSGQGPQETQYF
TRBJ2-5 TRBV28 CASSNAGTGQETQYF
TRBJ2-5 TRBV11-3 CASSLDLDRVKETQYF
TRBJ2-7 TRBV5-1 CASSLGGTATYEQYF
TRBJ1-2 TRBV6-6 CASSESGRYGYTF
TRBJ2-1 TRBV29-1 CSVIRPGGEQFF
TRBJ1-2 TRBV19 CASSAGQRSYGYTF
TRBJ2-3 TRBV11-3 CASSPRIAGDTDTQYF
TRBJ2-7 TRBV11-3 CASSVPWPSTVYEQYF
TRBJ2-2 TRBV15 CATSRDRKRTGELFF
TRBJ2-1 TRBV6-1 CASTGGTSGYNEQFF
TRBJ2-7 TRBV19 CASSILAGTYEQYF
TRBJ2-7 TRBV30 CAWTLDRGYEQYF
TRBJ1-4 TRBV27 CASSFRTPRDRAEKLFF
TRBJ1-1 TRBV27 CASRGIRGVRPTEAFF
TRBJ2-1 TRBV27 CASSLSLLAGIPSYNEQFF
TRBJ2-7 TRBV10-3 CAIRQSSLGEQYF